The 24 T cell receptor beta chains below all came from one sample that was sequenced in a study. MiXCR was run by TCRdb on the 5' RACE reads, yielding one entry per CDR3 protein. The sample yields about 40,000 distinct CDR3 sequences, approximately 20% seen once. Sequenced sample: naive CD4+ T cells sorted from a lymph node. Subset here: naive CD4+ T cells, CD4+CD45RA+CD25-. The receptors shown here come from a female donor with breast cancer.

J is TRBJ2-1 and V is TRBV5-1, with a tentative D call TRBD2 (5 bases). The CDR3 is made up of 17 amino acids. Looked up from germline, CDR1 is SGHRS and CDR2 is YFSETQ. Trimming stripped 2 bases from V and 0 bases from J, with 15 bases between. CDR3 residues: CASSLEPGISSYNEQFF. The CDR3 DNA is TGCGCCAGCAGCTTAGAACCGGGGATTAGCTCCTACAATGAGCAGTTCTTC.

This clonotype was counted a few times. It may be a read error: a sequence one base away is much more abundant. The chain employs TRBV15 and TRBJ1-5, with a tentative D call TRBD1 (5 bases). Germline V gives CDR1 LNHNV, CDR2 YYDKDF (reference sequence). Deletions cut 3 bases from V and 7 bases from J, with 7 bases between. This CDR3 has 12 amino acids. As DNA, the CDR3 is TGTGCCACCAGCAGGGACAAGCAGCCCCAGCATTTT. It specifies CATSRDKQPQHF.

CDR3 protein: CASTRGSLNIQYF. Here the CDR3 DNA reads TGTGCCAGCACTAGGGGGTCCCTAAACATTCAGTACTTC. This chain joins TRBV5-6 and TRBJ2-4; D is perhaps TRBD1 (6 bases). Trimming shortened V by 6 bases and J by 6 bases, and 13 bases separated the two germline ends. There are 13 residues in the CDR3. From germline, CDR1 is SGHDT and CDR2 YYEEEE.

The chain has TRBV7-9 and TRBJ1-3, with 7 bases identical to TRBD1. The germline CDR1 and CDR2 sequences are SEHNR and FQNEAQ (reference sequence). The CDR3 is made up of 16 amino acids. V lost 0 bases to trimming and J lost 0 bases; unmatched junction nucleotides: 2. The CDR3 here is CASSLAGTDSGNTIYF. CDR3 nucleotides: TGTGCCAGCAGCTTAGCGGGGACAGACTCTGGAAACACCATATATTTT. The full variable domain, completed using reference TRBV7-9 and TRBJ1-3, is DTGVSQNPRHKITKRGQNVTFRCDPISEHNRLYWYRQTLGQGPEFLTYFQNEAQLEKSRLLSDRFSAERPKGSFSTLEIQRTEQGDSAMYLCASSLAGTDSGNTIYFGEGSWLTVV.

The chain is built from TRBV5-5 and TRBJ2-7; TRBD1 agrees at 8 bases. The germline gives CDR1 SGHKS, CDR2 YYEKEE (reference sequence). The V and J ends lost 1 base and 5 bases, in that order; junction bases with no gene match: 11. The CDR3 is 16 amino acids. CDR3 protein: CASSLFLGQGSHEQYF. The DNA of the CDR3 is TGTGCCAGCAGCTTGTTTCTAGGACAGGGTAGCCACGAGCAGTACTTC.

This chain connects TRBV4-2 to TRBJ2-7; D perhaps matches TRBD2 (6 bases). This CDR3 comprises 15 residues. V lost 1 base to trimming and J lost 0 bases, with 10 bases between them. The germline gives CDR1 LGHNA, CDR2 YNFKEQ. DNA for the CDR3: TGTGCCAGCAGCCAAGTAGCGGCCAGCTCCTACGAGCAGTACTTC. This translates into CASSQVAASSYEQYF.

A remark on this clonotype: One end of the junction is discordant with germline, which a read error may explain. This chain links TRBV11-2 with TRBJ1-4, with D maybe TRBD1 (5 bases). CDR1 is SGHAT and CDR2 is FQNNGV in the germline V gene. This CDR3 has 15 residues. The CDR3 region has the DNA TGTGCCAGCAGCTTGCAGGGCCACACTAATGAAGAACTGTTTTTT. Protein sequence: CASSLQGHTNEELFF. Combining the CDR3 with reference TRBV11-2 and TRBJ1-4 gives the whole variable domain EAGVAQSPRYKIIEKRQSVAFWCNPISGHATLYWYQQILGQGPKLLIQFQNNGVVDDSQLPKDRFSAERLKGVDSTLKIQPAKLEDSAVYLCASSLQGHTNEELFFGSGTQLSVL.

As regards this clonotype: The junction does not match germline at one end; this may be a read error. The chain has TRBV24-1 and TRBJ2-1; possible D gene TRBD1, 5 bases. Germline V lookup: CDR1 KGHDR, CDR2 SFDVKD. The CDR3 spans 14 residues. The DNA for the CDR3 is TGTGCCACCAGTGATTCCTGGGGCTACAATGAGCAGCTCTTC. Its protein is CATSDSWGYNEQLF.

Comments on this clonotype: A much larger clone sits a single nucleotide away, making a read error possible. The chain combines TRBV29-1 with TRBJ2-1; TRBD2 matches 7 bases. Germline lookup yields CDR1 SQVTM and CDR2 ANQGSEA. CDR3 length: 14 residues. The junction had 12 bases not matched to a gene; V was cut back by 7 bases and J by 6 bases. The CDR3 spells CSAARGSGRNEQFF. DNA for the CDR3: TGCAGCGCCGCGCGCGGGAGTGGCCGCAATGAGCAGTTCTTC.

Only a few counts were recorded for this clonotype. This CDR3 is CASSLGTGATGELFF. The DNA for the CDR3 is TGCGCCAGCAGCTTAGGGACAGGGGCCACCGGGGAGCTGTTTTTT. The rearrangement links TRBV5-1 to TRBJ2-2, with 10 nucleotides matching TRBD1. J lost 4 bases, V lost 2 bases, and 2 bases had no gene match. This CDR3 contains 15 residues. The germline gives CDR1 SGHRS, CDR2 YFSETQ.

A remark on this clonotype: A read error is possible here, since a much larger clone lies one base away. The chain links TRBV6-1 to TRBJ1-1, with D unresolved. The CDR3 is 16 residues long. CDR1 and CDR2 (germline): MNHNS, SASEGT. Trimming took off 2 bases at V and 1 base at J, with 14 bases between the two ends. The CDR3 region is CASSECVARSNTEAFF. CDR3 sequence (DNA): TGTGCCAGCAGTGAATGTGTGGCCAGGTCGAACACTGAAGCTTTCTTT.

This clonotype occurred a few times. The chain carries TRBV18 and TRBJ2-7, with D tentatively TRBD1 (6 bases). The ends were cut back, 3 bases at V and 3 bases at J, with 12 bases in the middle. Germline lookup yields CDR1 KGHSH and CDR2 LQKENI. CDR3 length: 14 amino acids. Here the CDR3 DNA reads TGTGCCAGCTCACCGACGGGACACGACTACGAGCAGTACTTC. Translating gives CASSPTGHDYEQYF.

The CDR3 here is CATSDRVAREQYF. CDR3 in DNA: TGTGCCACCAGTGACCGAGTAGCGCGTGAGCAGTACTTC. The genes are TRBV24-1 and TRBJ2-7; the D gene is possibly TRBD2 (5 bases). The germline V and J ends were trimmed by 4 bases and 7 bases, with 13 bases remaining between them. There are 13 residues in the CDR3. CDR1 is KGHDR and CDR2 is SFDVKD in the germline V gene.

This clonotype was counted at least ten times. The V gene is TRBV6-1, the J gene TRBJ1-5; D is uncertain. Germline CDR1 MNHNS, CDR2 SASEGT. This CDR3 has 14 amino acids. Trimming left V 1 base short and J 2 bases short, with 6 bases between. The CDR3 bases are TGTGCCAGCAGTGAAGGCGGGGGCAATCAGCCCCAGCATTTT. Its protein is CASSEGGGNQPQHF.

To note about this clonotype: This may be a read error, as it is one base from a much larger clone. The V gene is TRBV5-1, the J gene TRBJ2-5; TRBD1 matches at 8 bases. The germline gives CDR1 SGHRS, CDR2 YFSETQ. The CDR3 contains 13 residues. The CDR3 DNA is TGCGCCAGCAGCGATGGACAGGGAGAGACCCGGTACTTC. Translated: CASSDGQGETRYF.

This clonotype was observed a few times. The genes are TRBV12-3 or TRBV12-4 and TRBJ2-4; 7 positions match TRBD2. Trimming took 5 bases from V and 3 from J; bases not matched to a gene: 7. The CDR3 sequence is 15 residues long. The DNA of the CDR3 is TGTGCCAGCAGTCCCGATGGGGGGGGCAAAAACATTCAGTACTTC. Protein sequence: CASSPDGGGKNIQYF.

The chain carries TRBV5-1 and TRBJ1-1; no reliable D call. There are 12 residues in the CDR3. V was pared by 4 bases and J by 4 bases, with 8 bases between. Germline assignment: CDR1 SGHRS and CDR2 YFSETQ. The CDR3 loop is CASSGGPTEAFF. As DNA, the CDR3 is TGCGCCAGCAGCGGAGGCCCCACTGAAGCTTTCTTT.

The CDR3 here is CARSNGREYGYTF. CDR3 nucleotide sequence: TGTGCCAGAAGCAATGGTCGAGAGTATGGCTACACCTTC. The chain employs TRBV5-3 and TRBJ1-2; D unresolved. TRBV5-3 is marked as an open reading frame, function uncertain. Trimming took 4 bases from V and 5 from J, leaving 12 bases between them. This CDR3 has 13 amino acids.

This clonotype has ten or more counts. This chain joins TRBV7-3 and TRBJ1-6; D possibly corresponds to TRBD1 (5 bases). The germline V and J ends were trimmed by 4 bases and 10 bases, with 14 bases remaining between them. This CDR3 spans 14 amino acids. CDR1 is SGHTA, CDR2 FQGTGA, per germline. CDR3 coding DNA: TGTGCCAGCAGCTACTACGGGGCTGGATCACCCCTCCACTTT. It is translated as CASSYYGAGSPLHF.

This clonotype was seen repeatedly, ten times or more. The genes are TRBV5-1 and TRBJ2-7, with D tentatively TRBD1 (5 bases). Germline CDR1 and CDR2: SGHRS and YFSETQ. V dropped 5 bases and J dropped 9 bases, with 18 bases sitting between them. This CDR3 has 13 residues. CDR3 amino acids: CASSDPPGQRQYF. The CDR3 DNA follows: TGCGCCAGCAGTGACCCTCCAGGGCAAAGGCAGTACTTC.

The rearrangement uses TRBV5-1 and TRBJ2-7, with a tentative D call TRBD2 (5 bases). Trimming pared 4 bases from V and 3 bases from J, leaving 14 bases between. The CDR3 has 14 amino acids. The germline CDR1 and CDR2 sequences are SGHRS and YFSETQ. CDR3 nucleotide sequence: TGCGCCAGCAGCACTAGGACGGGTTTCTACGAGCAGTACTTC. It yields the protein CASSTRTGFYEQYF.

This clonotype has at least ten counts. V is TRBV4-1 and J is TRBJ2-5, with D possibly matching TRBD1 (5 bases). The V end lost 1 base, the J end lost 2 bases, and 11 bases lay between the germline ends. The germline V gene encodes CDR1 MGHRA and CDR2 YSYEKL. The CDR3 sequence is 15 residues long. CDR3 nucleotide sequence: TGCGCCAGCAGCCAAGCCCCAGGGCCTCAAGAGACCCAGTACTTC. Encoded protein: CASSQAPGPQETQYF.

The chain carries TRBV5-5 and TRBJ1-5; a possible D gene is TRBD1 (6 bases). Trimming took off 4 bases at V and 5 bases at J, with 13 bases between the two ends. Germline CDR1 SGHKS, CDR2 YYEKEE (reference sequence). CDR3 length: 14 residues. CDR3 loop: CASSPDSQDQPQHF. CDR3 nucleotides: TGTGCCAGCAGCCCGGACAGTCAGGATCAGCCCCAGCATTTT.

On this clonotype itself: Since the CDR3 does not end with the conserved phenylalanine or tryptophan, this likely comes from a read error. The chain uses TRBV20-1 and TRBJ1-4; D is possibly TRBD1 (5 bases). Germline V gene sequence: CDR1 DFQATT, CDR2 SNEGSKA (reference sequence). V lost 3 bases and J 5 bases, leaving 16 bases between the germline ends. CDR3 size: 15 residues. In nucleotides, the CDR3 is TGCAGTGCTAGTCCTAACGGACGGGGGAATGAAAAACTGTTTTCT. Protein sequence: CSASPNGRGNEKLFS.